The present T cell receptor (beta chain) was sequenced within a study of CD8+ T cells in alopecia areata. General observations from the study: Uncertainty remains about how baseline CD8+ expansion links to response, with one nonresponder. Tofacitinib significantly decreased scalp clonality and expanded CD8+ clones among top 100.

V lost 6 bases to trimming and J lost 2 bases, with 11 bases between them. Germline CDR1 MDHEN, CDR2 SYDVKM. The CDR3 has 13 amino acids. The sample's treatment: oral pan-JAK inhibitor, 5-10 mg twice daily. Researchers gathered lesional scalp punch biopsies and peripheral blood from patients with alopecia areata. Sorting separated CD4+ and CD8+ T cells out of PBMCs. cDNA prepared by RNA extraction and subsequent reverse transcription served as the template for sequencing. TCRdb keeps only in-frame clones here, not all; method: immunoSEQ multiplex PCR. The data contain around 100,000 clones, approximately 54% of them singletons. A few counts support this clone. The antigen is unknown.

This chain joins TRBV28 and TRBJ2-7; possibly TRBD1 for D (5 bases). The material was CD8+ T cells sorted from blood, obtained at week 24, from a patient treated with tofacitinib. The source is a human donor with alopecia areata. The DNA for the CDR3 is TGTGCCAGCAGGGCAGGGATCACCTACGAGCAGTACTTC. Residues: CASRAGITYEQYF.